Listed below are T cell receptor beta chains from one sample, sequenced in a study of a mutant IDH1 vaccine in newly diagnosed glioma. Produced via immunoSEQ multiplex PCR; TCRdb's table is partial and in-frame only. The sample has approximately 34,000 clones, roughly nine tenths seen once. Which antigens these TCRs recognize remains unknown. The source was PBMCs, collected from a glioma patient whose treatment included an IDH1 peptide vaccine. Receptor source: a man in his forties with glioma. Each CDR3 is given with its conserved first and last residue. A D gene is named only where the DNA matches it firmly. Clone size is not always given. Where it is, it says once, few, many or a class for expanded clones.

J: TRBJ1-1
D: TRBD1
V: TRBV19
size: .
CDR3: CASSIGTGNTEAFF
DNA: TGTGCCAGTAGTATAGGGACAGGTAACACTGAAGCTTTCTTT

J: TRBJ1-2
D: .
V: TRBV5-1
size: .
CDR3: CASSFYPREARGYTF
DNA: TGCGCCAGCAGCTTTTATCCCAGGGAAGCTCGTGGCTACACCTTC

J: TRBJ2-3
D: TRBD2
V: TRBV2
size: few
CDR3: CASSDGLGADTQYF
DNA: TGTGCCAGCAGTGACGGACTAGGAGCTGATACGCAGTATTTT

J: TRBJ2-3
D: TRBD2
V: TRBV11-2
size: .
CDR3: CASSPGLAGADTQYF
DNA: TGTGCCAGCAGCCCAGGACTAGCGGGGGCAGATACGCAGTATTTT

J: TRBJ2-1
D: TRBD2
V: TRBV11-3
size: .
CDR3: CASSQTSGGASDEQFF
DNA: TGTGCCAGCAGCCAGACTAGCGGGGGGGCGTCTGATGAGCAGTTCTTC

J: TRBJ1-2
D: TRBD1
V: TRBV7-2
size: .
CDR3: CASSRQGRINYGYTF
DNA: TGTGCCAGCAGCAGACAGGGCCGAATAAACTATGGCTACACCTTC

J: TRBJ2-3
D: .
V: TRBV5-1
size: .
CDR3: CASMGTGGTDTQYF
DNA: TGCGCCAGCATGGGAACGGGGGGCACAGATACGCAGTATTTT

J: TRBJ2-7
D: TRBD1
V: TRBV19
size: .
CDR3: CASSPLSRQGQGEQYF
DNA: TGTGCCAGTAGTCCCCTCTCTCGACAGGGACAAGGCGAGCAGTACTTC

J: TRBJ1-5
D: .
V: TRBV7-2
size: .
CDR3: CASSLEHRGVNQPQHF
DNA: TGTGCCAGCAGCTTAGAGCATCGAGGGGTCAATCAGCCCCAGCATTTT

J: TRBJ2-7
D: TRBD2
V: TRBV5-1
size: .
CDR3: CASSGQRESYEQYF
DNA: TGCGCCAGCAGCGGCCAGCGGGAGTCCTACGAGCAGTACTTC

J: TRBJ2-5
D: TRBD2
V: TRBV11-2
size: once
CDR3: CASSLSGTSGETQYF
DNA: TGTGCCAGCAGCCTGTCCGGGACTAGCGGAGAGACCCAGTACTTC

J: TRBJ1-2
D: TRBD1
V: TRBV5-6
size: .
CDR3: CASSLVDRGPDYTF
DNA: TGTGCCAGCAGTTTGGTGGACAGGGGGCCGGACTACACCTTC

J: TRBJ2-1
D: TRBD1
V: TRBV19
size: .
CDR3: CASSIDREDEQFF
DNA: TGTGCCAGTAGTATTGACAGGGAAGATGAGCAGTTCTTC

J: TRBJ1-4
D: .
V: TRBV6-5
size: .
CDR3: CASSYSQGSTNEKLFF
DNA: TGTGCCAGCAGTTACTCTCAGGGTTCGACTAATGAAAAACTGTTTTTT

J: TRBJ1-5
D: .
V: TRBV9
size: once
CDR3: CASSVATGQPQHF
DNA: TGTGCCAGCAGCGTAGCTACAGGACAGCCCCAGCATTTT

J: TRBJ2-7
D: .
V: TRBV5-1
size: .
CDR3: CASSMGLSYEQYF
DNA: TGCGCCAGCAGCATGGGACTGAGCTACGAGCAGTACTTC

J: TRBJ2-5
D: .
V: TRBV5-1
size: .
CDR3: CASSLQGQQETQYF
DNA: TGCGCCAGCAGCTTACAGGGCCAACAAGAGACCCAGTACTTC

J: TRBJ1-2
D: .
V: TRBV5-4
size: .
CDR3: CASSLRTALGDYGYTF
DNA: TGTGCCAGCAGCTTGCGTACAGCGCTTGGGGACTATGGCTACACCTTC

J: TRBJ2-2
D: .
V: TRBV19
size: .
CDR3: CASSGDPNTGELFF
DNA: TGTGCCAGTAGTGGGGATCCGAACACCGGGGAGCTGTTTTTT

J: TRBJ2-3
D: .
V: TRBV19
size: .
CDR3: CASNSFRTDTQYF
DNA: TGTGCCAGTAACAGTTTCCGCACAGATACGCAGTATTTT

J: TRBJ1-5
D: .
V: TRBV27
size: .
CDR3: CASSLSTAREAQHF
DNA: TGTGCCAGCAGTTTATCGACTGCCCGCGAGGCCCAGCATTTT

J: TRBJ2-7
D: TRBD2
V: TRBV7-8
size: .
CDR3: CASSLGGLAGVSSYEQYF
DNA: TGTGCCAGCAGCTTAGGAGGACTAGCGGGCGTTAGCTCCTACGAGCAGTACTTC